Listed below are T cell receptor beta chains from one sample, sequenced in a study of beta chain features in type 1 diabetes. Produced via immunoSEQ multiplex PCR; TCRdb's table is partial and in-frame only. Of hundreds of thousands of clones in the sample, 14% are singletons; the top ten hold about 0.034%. Sequencing was done on a sample of naive CD4+ T cells from blood. These receptors all come from a man aged 30-40 years in good health. Both conserved end residues are part of each CDR3. D genes are given only for firm matches. Some rows mark clone size as missing; the rest say once, few, many or name a class of expanded clone.

>few|TRBV4-3|TRBJ1-1|NA
TGCGCCAGCAGCCAAGATCGACGGAGTGCCACTGAAGCTTTCTTT
CASSQDRRSATEAFF
>few|TRBV9|TRBJ2-1|NA
TGTGCCAGCAGCGTAAACTCCGCCCAGGGTGAGCAGTTCTTC
CASSVNSAQGEQFF
>once|TRBV20-1|TRBJ2-3|NA
TGCAGTGCTAAGCTCAAAGATACGCAGTATTTT
CSAKLKDTQYF
>NA|TRBV7-6|TRBJ2-3|NA
TGTGCCAGCAGCTCCAGCGATACGCAGTATTTT
CASSSSDTQYF
>once|TRBV13|TRBJ2-7|NA
TGTGCCAGCAGCTCGGACGGAATCAACAGGACCCCGCGGGAGCAGTACTTC
CASSSDGINRTPREQYF
>NA|TRBV7-2|TRBJ2-7|NA
TGTGCCAGCAGCTTAGGACCCCTCAAAATCCCCTACGAGCAGTACTTC
CASSLGPLKIPYEQYF
>few|TRBV18|TRBJ2-2|TRBD1
TGTGCCAGCTCACCGCTAGGGACAGCTAACACCGGGGAGCTGTTTTTT
CASSPLGTANTGELFF
>NA|TRBV30|TRBJ2-6|NA
TGTGCCTGGAGCCGGGGGGCAGTCCCTGGGGCCAACGTCCTGACTTTC
CAWSRGAVPGANVLTF
>few|TRBV4-1|TRBJ2-5|TRBD1
TGCGCCAGCAGCCCTACAGGGGGCCGATGGGAGACCCAGTACTTC
CASSPTGGRWETQYF
>NA|TRBV7-6|TRBJ2-5|TRBD2
TGTGCCAGCAGCTGGACTAGCGGGGGTGACTTTGCCCAAGAGACCCAGTACTTC
CASSWTSGGDFAQETQYF
>NA|TRBV21-1|TRBJ2-1|NA
TGTGCCAGCAGCAAGGGACTAGCGGGGAGAAAGAATGAGCAGTTCTTC
CASSKGLAGRKNEQFF
>NA|TRBV5-1|TRBJ2-1|NA
TGCGCCAGCAGGCTGGAGTTCAATGAGCAGTTCTTC
CASRLEFNEQFF
>NA|TRBV7-9|TRBJ1-1|NA
TGTGCCAGCAGCGCCCTTGGGGGGGCGCGAACTGAAGCTTTCTTT
CASSALGGARTEAFF
>NA|TRBV4-3|TRBJ1-2|NA
TGCGCCAGCAGCCAAGATCGGGGAATAGGATATGGCTACACCTTC
CASSQDRGIGYGYTF
>few|TRBV5-1|TRBJ2-6|NA
TGCGCCAGTGGACTGCCACCTTACTCTGGGGCCAACGTCCTGACTTTC
CASGLPPYSGANVLTF
>many|TRBV10-3|TRBJ2-3|NA
TGTGCCATCAGTGTCGAGCGTTCTAGCACAGATACGCAGTATTTT
CAISVERSSTDTQYF
>few|TRBV7-2|TRBJ1-2|NA
TGTGCCAGCAGCTCGCGCGGTCCCGGCTATGGCTACACCTTC
CASSSRGPGYGYTF